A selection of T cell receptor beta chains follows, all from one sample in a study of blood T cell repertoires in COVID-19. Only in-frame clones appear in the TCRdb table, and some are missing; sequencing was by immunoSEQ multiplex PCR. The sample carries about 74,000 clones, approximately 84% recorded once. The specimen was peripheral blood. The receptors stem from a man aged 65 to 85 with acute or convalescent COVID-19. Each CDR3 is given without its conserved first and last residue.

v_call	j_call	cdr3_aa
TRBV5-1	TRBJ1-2	ASSLDAAGIFGYT
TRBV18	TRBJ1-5	ASQQGRNQPQH
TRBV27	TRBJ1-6	ASSPGQTGGISPLH
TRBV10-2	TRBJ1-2	ASSDIRTNYGYT
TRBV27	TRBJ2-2	ASSFSQAYTGELF
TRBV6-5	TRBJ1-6	ASRTGTENSPLH
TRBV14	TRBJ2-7	ASSNRAGDYEQY
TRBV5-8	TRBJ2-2	ASNPQGRGAGELF
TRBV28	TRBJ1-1	ASSSYTQTGPNTEAF
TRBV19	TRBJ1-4	ASRTGTLDEKLF
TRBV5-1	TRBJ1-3	ASSLSGPGLSGNTIY
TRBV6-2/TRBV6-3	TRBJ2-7	ASTPRGASEQY
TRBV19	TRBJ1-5	ASGQGASSNQPQH
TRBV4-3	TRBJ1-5	ASSQEAGNQPQH
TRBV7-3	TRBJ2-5	ASGGGSQETQY
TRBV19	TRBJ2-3	ASSITGTSTPPTDTQY
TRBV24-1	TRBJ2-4	ATSDSGTGDIQY
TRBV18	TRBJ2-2	ASSQVTGHGELF
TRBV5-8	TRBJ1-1	ASSLGEGTEAF
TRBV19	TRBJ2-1	ASSQLAGVGEQF
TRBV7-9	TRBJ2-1	ASSLGTSVRDNEQF
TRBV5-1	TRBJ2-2	ASASTAGELF
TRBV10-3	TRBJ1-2	AISEDRFHGYT
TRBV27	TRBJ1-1	ASSFWDRRNTEAF
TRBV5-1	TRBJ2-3	ASSFRGTTDTQY
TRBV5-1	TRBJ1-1	ASSLRAGTEAF
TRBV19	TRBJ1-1	ASSSSGDAF
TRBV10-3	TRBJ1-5	AIRGQSNQPQH
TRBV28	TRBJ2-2	ASSGSPGLADTGELF
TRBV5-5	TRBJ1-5	ASSVTGKASNQPQH
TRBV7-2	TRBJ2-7	ASSLGDRADEQY
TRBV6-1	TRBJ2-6	ASSDGRRSGANVLT
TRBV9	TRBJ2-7	ASSSGAGAGHEQY
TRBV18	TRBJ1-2	ASSPNINYGYT
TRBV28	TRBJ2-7	ASSSQEPGRGY
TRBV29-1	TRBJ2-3	SAGTRQGDTQY
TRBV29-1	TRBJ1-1	SVEGAAGTEAF
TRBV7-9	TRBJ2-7	ASSPEYEQY
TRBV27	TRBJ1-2	ASSRGTEFYGYT
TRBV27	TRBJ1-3	ASSLSGQGIGNTIY
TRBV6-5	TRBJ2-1	ASRPDYQYNEQF
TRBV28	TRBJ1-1	ASPGGAHTEAF
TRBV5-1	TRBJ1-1	ASSLSGDTEAF
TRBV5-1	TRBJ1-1	ASSSGQGKTEAF
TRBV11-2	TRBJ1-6	ASSFQDRGGSPLH
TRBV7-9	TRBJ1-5	ASSSGQPNQPQH
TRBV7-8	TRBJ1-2	ASSGGLNYGYT